The text below deals with one TCR beta chain. Its antigen remains undetermined. Base quality data are lacking; no much larger clone is found one base away. CDR1 is given as LGHDT and CDR2 as YNNKEL, both from the germline V gene (reference sequence). V trim: 4 bases; J trim: 5 bases; unmatched bases: 16. Including cysteine and phenylalanine, the CDR3 has 17 amino acids. CDR3 DNA only is kept here, 51 bases in frame from base 1. High-throughput TCR beta sequencing profiled peripheral blood CD8+ and CD4+ T cells from healthy donors, Susac syndrome patients and multiple sclerosis patients. Healthy donors were included as age- and sex-matched controls. Bulk CD8+ and CD4+ T cells were purified by magnetic negative isolation, whereas CD8+ TEMRA cells were enriched by FACS. Blood was collected in EDTA tubes and processed within 24 hours, with PBMCs isolated through density gradient centrifugation. PBMCs intended for TCR sequencing were frozen in liquid nitrogen and were later thawed in a 37 degrees C water bath. Purity of sorted or isolated CD4+, CD8+ and CD8+ TEMRA cells was at least 90%.

The record originates from a study of CD8 T cells in Susac syndrome (dated by TCRdb to 2018 to 2020). The study in broad terms: Repertoire sequencing was used to test whether CD8+ T cell activation and differentiation in Susac syndrome was antigen driven.

RNA was extracted with the RNeasy kit and roughly 0.5 to 1 ug was reverse transcribed using random hexamers. The immunoSEQ multiplex PCR assay, covering 54 Vbeta and 13 Jbeta segments, was used to amplify TCR beta CDR3 regions. Bias from PCR amplification was corrected by using a synthetic template baseline for primer optimization and for computational correction. As for how the authors treated the data: Only productive sequences were kept, with reads annotated to V, D and J genes according to IMGT and analyzed in immunoSEQ Analyzer. To calculate clonality, Shannon entropy was normalized by log2 of the number of productive unique sequences and then subtracted from one. For each patient and control, public and private clones were evaluated within the 100 most prevalent clones. A clone was defined as Susac-specific if it was absent from the healthy and MS cohorts, from over 1,000 published viral clones and from other ImmuneACCESS disease sequences. TCRdb passed the public sequencing reads through fastp at Q25 and MiXCR, retaining productive beta sequences. Rows merge per CDR3 protein into single entries with the most common DNA and genes. The authors' filters were not applied to this entry. The sample contains about 190,000 distinct CDR3 sequences, 95% of them found a single time. The ten most abundant clones make up approximately 0.094% of the sample.

Paper-wide results and their limitations: The number of individuals in the TCR sequencing and HLA analysis was recognized as being relatively small.

This clonotype was obtained from a human donor in good health. The sequencing input was CD4+ T cells from PBMCs. The receptor chain draws on TRBV3-1 and TRBJ2-5, with 7 bases matching TRBD2. The CDR3 is CASSLPMSGREKETQYF. The nucleotide sequence is given as TGTGCCAGCAGCCTTCCGATGTCAGGGCGGGAGAAGGAGACCCAGTACTTC.